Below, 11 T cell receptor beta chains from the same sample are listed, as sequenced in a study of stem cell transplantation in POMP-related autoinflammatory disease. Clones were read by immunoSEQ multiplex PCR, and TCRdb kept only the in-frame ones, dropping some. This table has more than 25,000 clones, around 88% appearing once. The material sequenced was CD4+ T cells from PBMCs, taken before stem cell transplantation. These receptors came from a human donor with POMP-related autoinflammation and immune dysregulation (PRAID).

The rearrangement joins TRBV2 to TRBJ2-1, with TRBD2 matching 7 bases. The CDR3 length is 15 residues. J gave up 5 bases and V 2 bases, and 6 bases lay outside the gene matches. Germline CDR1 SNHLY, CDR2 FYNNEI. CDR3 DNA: TGTGCCAGCAGTGAAATGGCGGGGGTAAACAATGAGCAGTTCTTC. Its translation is CASSEMAGVNNEQFF.

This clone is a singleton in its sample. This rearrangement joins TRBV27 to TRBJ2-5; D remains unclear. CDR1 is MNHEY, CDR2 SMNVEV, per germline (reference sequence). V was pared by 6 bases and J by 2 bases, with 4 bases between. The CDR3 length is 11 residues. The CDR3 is CASRKQETQYF. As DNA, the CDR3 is TGTGCCAGCAGGAAGCAAGAGACCCAGTACTTC.

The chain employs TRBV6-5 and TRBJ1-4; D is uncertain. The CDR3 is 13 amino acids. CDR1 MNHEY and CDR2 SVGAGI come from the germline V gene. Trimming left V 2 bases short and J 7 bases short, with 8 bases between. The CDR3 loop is CASSYGSGEKLFF. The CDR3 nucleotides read TGTGCCAGCAGTTACGGTTCGGGTGAAAAACTGTTTTTT.

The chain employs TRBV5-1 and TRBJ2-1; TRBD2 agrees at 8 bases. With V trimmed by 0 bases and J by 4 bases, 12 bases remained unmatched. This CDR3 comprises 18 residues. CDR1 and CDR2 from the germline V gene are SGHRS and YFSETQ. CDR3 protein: CASSLGSRAGARYNEQFF. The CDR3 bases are TGCGCCAGCAGCTTGGGGAGTAGAGCGGGAGCGAGGTACAATGAGCAGTTCTTC.

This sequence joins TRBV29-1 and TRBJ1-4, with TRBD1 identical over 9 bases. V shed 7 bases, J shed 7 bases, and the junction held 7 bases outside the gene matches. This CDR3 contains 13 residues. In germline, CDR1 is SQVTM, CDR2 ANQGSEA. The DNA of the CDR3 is TGCAGCGCCCGGGGACAGGGACGTGAAAAACTGTTTTTT. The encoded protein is CSARGQGREKLFF. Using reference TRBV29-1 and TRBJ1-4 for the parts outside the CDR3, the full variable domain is SAVISQKPSRDICQRGTSLTIQCQVDSQVTMMFWYRQQPGQSLTLIATANQGSEATYESGFVIDKFPISRPNLTFSTLTVSNMSPEDSSIYLCSARGQGREKLFFGSGTQLSVL.

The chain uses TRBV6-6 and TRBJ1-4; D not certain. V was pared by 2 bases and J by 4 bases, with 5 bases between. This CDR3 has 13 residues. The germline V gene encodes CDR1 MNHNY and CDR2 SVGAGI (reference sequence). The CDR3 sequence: CASSYRLNEKLFF. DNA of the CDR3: TGTGCCAGCAGTTACCGCCTTAATGAAAAACTGTTTTTT.

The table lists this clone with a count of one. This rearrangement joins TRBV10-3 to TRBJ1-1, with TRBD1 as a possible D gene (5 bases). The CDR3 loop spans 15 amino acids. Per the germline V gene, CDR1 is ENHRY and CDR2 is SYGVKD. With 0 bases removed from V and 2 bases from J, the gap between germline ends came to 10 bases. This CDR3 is CAISESSGVNTEAFF. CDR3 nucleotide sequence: TGTGCCATCAGTGAGTCTTCGGGGGTAAACACTGAAGCTTTCTTT.

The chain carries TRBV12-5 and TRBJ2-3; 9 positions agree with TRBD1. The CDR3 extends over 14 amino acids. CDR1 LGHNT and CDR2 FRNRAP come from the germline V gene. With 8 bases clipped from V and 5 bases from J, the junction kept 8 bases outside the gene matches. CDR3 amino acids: CASPLTGGIDTQYF. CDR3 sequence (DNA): TGTGCTAGTCCCTTGACAGGGGGAATAGATACGCAGTATTTT.

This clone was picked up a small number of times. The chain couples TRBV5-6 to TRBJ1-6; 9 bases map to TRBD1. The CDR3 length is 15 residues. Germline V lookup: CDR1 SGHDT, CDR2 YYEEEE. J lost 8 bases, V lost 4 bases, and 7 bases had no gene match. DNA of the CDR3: TGTGCCAGCAGCCCGGACAGGGGCTGGGATTCACCCCTCCACTTT. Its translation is CASSPDRGWDSPLHF.

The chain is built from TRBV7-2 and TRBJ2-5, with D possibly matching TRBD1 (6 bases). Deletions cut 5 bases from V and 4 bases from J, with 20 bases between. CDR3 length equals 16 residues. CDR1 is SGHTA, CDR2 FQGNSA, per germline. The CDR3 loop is CASSTKTGPRSETQYF. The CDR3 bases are TGTGCCAGCAGCACGAAGACAGGCCCGCGGTCAGAGACCCAGTACTTC.

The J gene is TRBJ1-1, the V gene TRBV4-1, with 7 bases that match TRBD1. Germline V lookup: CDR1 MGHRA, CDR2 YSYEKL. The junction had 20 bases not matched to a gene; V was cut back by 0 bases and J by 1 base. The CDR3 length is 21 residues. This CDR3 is CASSQEAGRTGRSPRNTEAFF. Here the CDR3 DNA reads TGCGCCAGCAGCCAAGAGGCAGGTCGGACAGGTCGAAGTCCCCGGAACACTGAAGCTTTCTTT.